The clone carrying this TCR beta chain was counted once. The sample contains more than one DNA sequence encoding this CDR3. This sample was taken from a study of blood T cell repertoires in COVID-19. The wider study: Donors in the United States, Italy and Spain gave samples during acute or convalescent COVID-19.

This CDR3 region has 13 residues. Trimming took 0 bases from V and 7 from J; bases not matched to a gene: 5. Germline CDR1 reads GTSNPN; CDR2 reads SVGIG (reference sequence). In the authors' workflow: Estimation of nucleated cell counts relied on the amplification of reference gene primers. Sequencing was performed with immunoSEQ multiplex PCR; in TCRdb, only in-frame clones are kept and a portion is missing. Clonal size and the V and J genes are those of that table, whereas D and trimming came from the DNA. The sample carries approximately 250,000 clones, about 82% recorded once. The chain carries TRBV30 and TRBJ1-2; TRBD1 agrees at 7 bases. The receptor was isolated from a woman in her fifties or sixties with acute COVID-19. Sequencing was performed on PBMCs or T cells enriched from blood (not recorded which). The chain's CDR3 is CAWSVQGLGGYTF. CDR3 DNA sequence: TGTGCCTGGAGTGTACAGGGGCTGGGTGGCTACACCTTC.